This record covers a single T cell receptor beta chain. The antigen is undetermined. The sample originates from a study of OX40 agonist ivuxolimab in advanced cancers. Overall study context: Patients were given ivuxolimab, an antibody that agonizes OX40 (CD134). Enrollees could have had prior anti-PD-1, anti-PD-L1 or anti-CTLA-4 therapy, which approximately 40% had received. Study conclusions and caveats: Individuals who were partial responders at 0.1-3.0 mg/kg had clonal expansion that ranked among the lowest. A proportion of nonresponders additionally exhibited low normalized T-cell clonal expansion.

Sequenced by immunoSEQ multiplex PCR; TCRdb stores in-frame clones only, minus some. The sample shows around 37,000 clones, about four fifths of them seen only once. The CDR3 has 13 amino acids. Germline CDR1 and CDR2: MDHEN and SYDVKM. J was trimmed by 7 bases and V by 3 bases; bases with no gene match: 4. The TCR sequence derives from an adult with an advanced solid tumor such as melanoma, head and neck, liver or kidney cancer. This chain links TRBV28 with TRBJ1-2; 8 nucleotides match TRBD1. The starting material was CD4+ or CD8+ T cells sorted from blood, obtained in a trial of the OX40 agonist ivuxolimab. The CDR3 region has the DNA TGTGCCAGCAGTTTTAACAGGGGGTTTGGCTACACCTTC. Its translation: CASSFNRGFGYTF.